Following are 30 T cell receptor beta chains from one sample sequenced in a study of early T cells in non-severe SARS-CoV-2 infection. Via MiXCR, TCRdb re-called the 5' RACE reads, giving one row per CDR3 protein. Of tens of thousands of distinct CDR3 sequences in the sample, 4.5% are singletons; the top ten hold around 21%. The specimen sequenced was whole blood. These receptors were collected from an adult who was a healthcare worker with PCR-confirmed SARS-CoV-2 infection or an uninfected control (not recorded which).

This clonotype was picked up many times. This chain uses TRBV29-1 with TRBJ2-7, with 7 positions matching TRBD1. Trimming removed 6 bases from V and 2 bases from J; junction bases left unmatched: 4. Germline V gene lookup returns CDR1 SQVTM and CDR2 ANQGSEA. The CDR3 is made up of 12 amino acids. The CDR3 loop reads CSVKDRAYEQYF. In DNA form, the CDR3 reads TGCAGCGTCAAAGACAGGGCCTACGAGCAGTACTTC.

The chain has TRBV20-1 and TRBJ2-1; 12 nucleotides line up with TRBD2. CDR1 and CDR2 from the germline V gene are DFQATT and SNEGSKA (reference sequence). After removal of 5 bases from V and 0 bases from J, the junction contained 8 bases not matched to a gene. The CDR3 contains 17 residues. The CDR3, as DNA: TGCAGTGCTCGTGGACTAGCGGGGCTTAGCTCCTACAATGAGCAGTTCTTC. As protein: CSARGLAGLSSYNEQFF.

This clonotype was picked up many times. The rearrangement joins TRBV20-1 to TRBJ1-5; possible D gene TRBD1, 5 bases. Germline CDR1 and CDR2: DFQATT and SNEGSKA (reference sequence). This CDR3 comprises 13 residues. Trimming took off 5 bases at V and 4 bases at J, with 12 bases between the two ends. This CDR3 is CSAVSGTNQPQHF. The DNA for the CDR3 is TGCAGTGCTGTGTCCGGGACGAATCAGCCCCAGCATTTT.

The chain joins TRBV6-2 or TRBV6-3 to TRBJ1-1; D is uncertain. V lost 0 bases and J 5 bases, leaving 13 bases between the germline ends. CDR3 length: 15 residues. CDR1 and CDR2 (germline): MNHEY, SVGEGT. The CDR3 spells CASSYSLGRRTEAFF. CDR3 bases: TGTGCCAGCAGTTACTCGCTCGGGCGGCGGACTGAAGCTTTCTTT.

This clonotype was recorded at least ten times. This chain connects TRBV19 to TRBJ1-1; no clear D gene. The V gene lost 6 bases and the J gene lost 2 bases, with 13 bases spanning the gap. This CDR3 has 14 residues. The germline CDR1 and CDR2 sequences are LNHDA and SQIVND (reference sequence). The CDR3 DNA follows: TGTGCCAGTAGGCTATTGAACCATAACACTGAAGCTTTCTTT. Translation: CASRLLNHNTEAFF. Combining the CDR3 with reference TRBV19 and TRBJ1-1 gives the whole variable domain DGGITQSPKYLFRKEGQNVTLSCEQNLNHDAMYWYRQDPGQGLRLIYYSQIVNDFQKGDIAEGYSVSREKKESFPLTVTSAQKNPTAFYLCASRLLNHNTEAFFGQGTRLTVV.

This clonotype was seen more than once but under ten times. The rearrangement links TRBV27 to TRBJ2-7; possible D gene TRBD2, 6 bases. This CDR3 spans 14 amino acids. V was pared by 6 bases and J by 4 bases, with 16 bases between. The germline CDR1 and CDR2 sequences are MNHEY and SMNVEV (reference sequence). CDR3 sequence: CASRLAGSGYEQYF. The DNA for the CDR3 is TGTGCCAGCAGGCTTGCGGGGAGTGGATACGAGCAGTACTTC.

Many counts were recorded for this clonotype. The rearrangement links TRBV29-1 to TRBJ2-7; maybe TRBD2 (6 bases). Trimming left V 0 bases short and J 5 bases short, with 14 bases between. The germline gives CDR1 SQVTM, CDR2 ANQGSEA. CDR3 size: 14 residues. CDR3 sequence (DNA): TGCAGCGTTGAAGATAAGGGAAGGGAGGACGAGCAGTACTTC. This translates into CSVEDKGREDEQYF.

This clonotype has at least ten counts. This rearrangement joins TRBV28 to TRBJ1-2; D gene ambiguous. Germline V gene data show CDR1 as MDHEN and CDR2 as SYDVKM. V lost 8 bases to trimming and J lost 9 bases, with 7 bases between them. The CDR3 sequence is 9 residues long. CDR3 coding DNA: TGTGCCAGCGGAAGGAGCTACACCTTC. This translates into CASGRSYTF.

As to this clonotype: This sequence may be a read error, since a much larger clone differs from it by one base. This sequence joins TRBV20-1 and TRBJ1-1, with a tentative D call TRBD1 (6 bases). The germline V gene encodes CDR1 DFQATT and CDR2 SNEGSKA (reference sequence). This CDR3 spans 18 amino acids. The CDR3, as DNA: TGCAGTGCTAGAGCGGGGGGTACAGGGAAACGGTCGAACTCTGAAGCTTTCTTT. As protein: CSARAGGTGKRSNSEAFF.

This chain uses TRBV2 with TRBJ2-6; D possibly uses TRBD1 or TRBD2 (5 bases each). The CDR3 contains 15 residues. The germline V gene encodes CDR1 SNHLY and CDR2 FYNNEI. Trimming cost V 8 bases and J 1 base, with 12 bases left between them. The CDR3 region has the DNA TGTGCCAGCCTCTGGGACGATTCTGGGGCCAACGTCCTGACTTTC. Protein: CASLWDDSGANVLTF.

Many counts were recorded for this clonotype. The genes are TRBV5-1 and TRBJ2-3; D call uncertain. Trimming pared 2 bases from V and 0 bases from J, leaving 7 bases between. The germline V gene encodes CDR1 SGHRS and CDR2 YFSETQ. The CDR3 covers 14 residues. The CDR3 here is CASSFVSSTDTQYF. The CDR3 DNA follows: TGCGCCAGCAGCTTTGTTTCTAGCACAGATACGCAGTATTTT. The whole variable domain, filled in from reference TRBV5-1 and TRBJ2-3, reads KAGVTQTPRYLIKTRGQQVTLSCSPISGHRSVSWYQQTPGQGLQFLFEYFSETQRNKGNFPGRFSGRQFSNSRSEMNVSTLELGDSALYLCASSFVSSTDTQYFGPGTRLTVL.

On this clonotype: Given a much more abundant clone one base away, this may be a read error. The chain uses TRBV5-1 and TRBJ2-1; TRBD1 matches 8 bases. The CDR3 sequence is 16 residues long. Germline V gene sequence: CDR1 SGHRS, CDR2 YFSETQ. The CDR3 loop reads CASSLVRGLSYNKQFF. CDR3 in DNA: TGCGCCAGCAGCTTGGTCAGGGGGCTCTCCTACAATAAGCAGTTCTTC.

This clonotype was seen at least ten times. The V and J genes are TRBV12-5 and TRBJ2-1, with D perhaps TRBD1 (5 bases). Germline V gene sequence: CDR1 LGHNT, CDR2 FRNRAP. The CDR3 extends over 16 amino acids. Trimming left V 0 bases short and J 6 bases short, with 15 bases between. The DNA of the CDR3 is TGTGCTAGTGGTTTGGTCAGTTCAGGGTTACCCAATGAGCAGTTCTTC. It translates to CASGLVSSGLPNEQFF.

This clonotype was seen a handful of times. This chain uses TRBV6-5 with TRBJ2-1; D is ambiguous. Per germline, CDR1 MNHEY and CDR2 SVGAGI. CDR3 length equals 14 residues. With 8 bases removed from V and 10 bases from J, the gap between germline ends came to 21 bases. The CDR3 here is CASARNSLGTEQFF. The CDR3 nucleotides are TGTGCCAGCGCCAGGAACAGCTTGGGTACCGAGCAGTTCTTC.

This chain uses TRBV20-1 with TRBJ2-2; TRBD2 matches 8 bases. The CDR3 extends over 14 amino acids. The germline gives CDR1 DFQATT, CDR2 SNEGSKA (reference sequence). J lost 4 bases, V lost 3 bases, and 4 bases had no gene match. CDR3 coding DNA: TGCAGTGCTAGGCAGCGGGAGACCACCGGGGAGCTGTTTTTT. This codes for CSARQRETTGELFF.

This clonotype was recorded at least ten times. J is TRBJ2-7 and V is TRBV6-6, with a possible D match to TRBD1 (7 bases). The CDR3 runs 14 residues. V was shortened by 5 bases and J by 5 bases, with 16 bases between the two germline ends. CDR1 and CDR2 (germline): MNHNY, SVGAGI (reference sequence). In nucleotides, the CDR3 is TGTGCCAGCAGTGGGGGGACAGCCCGCCACGAGCAGTACTTC. Amino acid sequence: CASSGGTARHEQYF.

In its sample, this clonotype was seen many times. The rearrangement links TRBV28 to TRBJ2-3, with D maybe TRBD2 (6 bases). Germline lookup yields CDR1 MDHEN and CDR2 SYDVKM. The CDR3 has 16 residues. Deletions cut 1 base from V and 1 base from J, with 12 bases between. This CDR3 reads CASSLYPGSRTDTQYF. The CDR3 DNA follows: TGTGCCAGCAGTTTATACCCCGGGAGTCGCACAGATACGCAGTATTTT. Using reference TRBV28 and TRBJ2-3 for the parts outside the CDR3, the full variable domain is DVKVTQSSRYLVKRTGEKVFLECVQDMDHENMFWYRQDPGLGLRLIYFSYDVKMKEKGDIPEGYSVSREKKERFSLILESASTNQTSMYLCASSLYPGSRTDTQYFGPGTRLTVL.

This clonotype has ten or more counts. The V gene is TRBV11-3, the J gene TRBJ2-1; 9 positions agree with TRBD1. The germline V gene has CDR1 SGHNT and CDR2 YENEEA. This CDR3 contains 18 residues. J gave up 9 bases and V 10 bases, and 25 bases lay outside the gene matches. CDR3 sequence reads: CATQGWTGARGSDSEQFF. DNA of the CDR3: TGTGCCACCCAAGGCTGGACAGGGGCGAGGGGGAGCGACAGTGAGCAGTTCTTC.

This chain joins TRBV7-2 and TRBJ2-6; D is undetermined. V was cut by 4 bases and J by 2 bases, with 3 bases left in between. Germline values: CDR1 SGHTA, CDR2 FQGNSA. This CDR3 comprises 13 residues. The CDR3 DNA reads TGTGCCAGCAGCTCGGCTGGGGCCAACGTCCTGACTTTC. This translates into CASSSAGANVLTF.

This chain joins TRBV6-6 and TRBJ1-4; 8 nucleotides agree with TRBD1. The germline V gene encodes CDR1 MNHNY and CDR2 SVGAGI (reference sequence). The CDR3 extends over 16 amino acids. V shed 2 bases and J 4 bases; nucleotides not matched to a gene: 6. CDR3 sequence: CASSYADRGYNEKLFF. CDR3 DNA: TGTGCCAGCAGTTACGCCGACAGGGGATATAATGAAAAACTGTTTTTT.

The chain couples TRBV11-2 to TRBJ2-5; tentative D call: TRBD2 (5 bases). From germline, CDR1 is SGHAT and CDR2 FQNNGV. The CDR3 consists of 13 residues. V lost 3 bases, J lost 2 bases, and 7 bases lay in between. CDR3 sequence reads: CASSFGVQETQYF. CDR3 sequence (DNA): TGTGCCAGCAGCTTCGGGGTTCAAGAGACCCAGTACTTC.

This clonotype was counted at least ten times. This sequence joins TRBV12-3 or TRBV12-4 and TRBJ2-1, with D possibly TRBD1 on 6 matching bases. This CDR3 spans 13 amino acids. Trimming cost V 7 bases and J 6 bases, with 13 bases left between them. The CDR3 DNA is TGTGCCAGCAACAGGGCAGAACCCAATGAGCAGTTCTTC. Translation gives CASNRAEPNEQFF.

This clonotype was detected only a few times. The chain links TRBV12-3 or TRBV12-4 to TRBJ2-7, with TRBD1 as a possible D gene (6 bases). Trimming pared 2 bases from V and 3 bases from J, leaving 8 bases between. This CDR3 is 13 amino acids long. The CDR3 loop is CASSLIGGYEQYF. CDR3 nucleotide sequence: TGTGCCAGCAGTTTAATAGGGGGCTACGAGCAGTACTTC.

The chain links TRBV20-1 to TRBJ2-5, with no clear D. CDR3 length: 10 amino acids. Germline V gives CDR1 DFQATT, CDR2 SNEGSKA (reference sequence). With 6 bases removed from V and 4 bases from J, the gap between germline ends came to 6 bases. The chain's CDR3 is CSAHRETQYF. Written as DNA, the CDR3 is TGCAGTGCCCACCGAGAGACCCAGTACTTC.

This clonotype was seen ten or more times. Here the CDR3 reads CASSYNPGGRTDTQYF. The CDR3 bases are TGTGCCAGCAGTTACAACCCGGGCGGGAGGACAGATACGCAGTATTTT. The gene calls are TRBV6-6 and TRBJ2-3; 8 positions agree with TRBD2. Trimming at V came to 2 bases and at J to 3 bases, leaving 7 bases not matched to a gene. The CDR3 contains 16 residues. The V gene's germline CDR1 is MNHNY and CDR2 SVGAGI (reference sequence).

The chain uses TRBV6-6 and TRBJ2-3; D unresolved. V gave up 0 bases and J gave up 0 bases, with 4 bases separating them. The CDR3 spans 14 residues. The germline V gene encodes CDR1 MNHNY and CDR2 SVGAGI (reference sequence). The DNA of the CDR3 is TGTGCCAGCAGTTACTCGACTAGCACAGATACGCAGTATTTT. Its translation is CASSYSTSTDTQYF.

This clonotype occurred many times. CDR3 sequence: CASSGVPLGEAFF. Here the CDR3 DNA reads TGTGCCAGCAGTGGGGTTCCGCTTGGTGAAGCTTTCTTT. The V and J genes are TRBV9 and TRBJ1-1; D is undetermined. The germline V and J ends were trimmed by 5 bases and 7 bases, with 15 bases remaining between them. Germline CDR1 is SGDLS and CDR2 is YYNGEE. This CDR3 comprises 13 residues.

This clonotype has ten or more counts. The CDR3: CASSPPGTGSYGYTF. CDR3 DNA: TGTGCCAGCAGCCCCCCCGGGACAGGTTCCTATGGCTACACCTTC. The chain uses TRBV7-9 and TRBJ1-2; TRBD1 agrees at 8 bases. The CDR3 totals 15 residues. CDR1 and CDR2 (germline): SEHNR, FQNEAQ (reference sequence). V trimming: 5 bases; J trimming: 4 bases; junction bases outside the gene matches: 9.

This clonotype was picked up many times. The chain recombines TRBV6-1 with TRBJ2-1; 10 bases agree with TRBD1. The V and J ends lost 6 bases and 2 bases, in that order; junction bases with no gene match: 13. The CDR3 spans 18 residues. Germline CDR1 and CDR2: MNHNS and SASEGT. The CDR3 is CASRAAATGTGAYNEQFF. The CDR3 DNA reads as TGTGCCAGCAGGGCAGCCGCGACCGGGACAGGGGCCTACAATGAGCAGTTCTTC.

V usage is TRBV2 and J usage is TRBJ2-1, with TRBD2 matching 9 bases. V was pared by 6 bases and J by 3 bases, with 3 bases of the junction left unmatched. The length of the CDR3 is 14 residues. Germline values: CDR1 SNHLY, CDR2 FYNNEI. The CDR3 DNA reads TGTGCCAGCAGGGTTAGCGGGGGCTACAATGAGCAGTTCTTC. Its protein is CASRVSGGYNEQFF.